The T cell receptor (beta chain) under discussion was sequenced for a study of T cells expressing NK-cell markers. Across the whole study: From sorted CD3+CD56+NKG2C+, CD3+CD56+NKG2C- and CD3+CD56-NKG2C+ T cells came the TCR beta repertoires. Study observations and caveats: For several donors, the dominant NKG2C+ clonotypes made up about 1.0-7.5% of their CD8+ T cells. A few of the donors also had these clonotypes leading their CD3+CD56-NKG2C+ fraction.

There are 14 residues in the CDR3. Germline CDR1 and CDR2: LNHDA and SQIVND (reference sequence). Turning to this clonotype: Its matching antigen is unknown.

UMIs were included in TCR beta cDNA generated by 5'RACE template switching. TCRdb re-called the 5' RACE reads; one entry per CDR3 protein, DNA not given. This sample's clone table lists about 440,000 distinct CDR3 sequences. V is TRBV19 and J is TRBJ2-7; no DNA is available, so the TRBD1 call from TCRdb remains unchecked. Sequenced input: blood T cells: a sorted CD56 or NKG2C T cell subset, CD4+ or CD8+ T cells, or bulk PBMC T cells (not recorded which). This TCR came from a woman between 18 and 70 years old in good health. The CDR3 region is CASSSTGDPYEQYF.